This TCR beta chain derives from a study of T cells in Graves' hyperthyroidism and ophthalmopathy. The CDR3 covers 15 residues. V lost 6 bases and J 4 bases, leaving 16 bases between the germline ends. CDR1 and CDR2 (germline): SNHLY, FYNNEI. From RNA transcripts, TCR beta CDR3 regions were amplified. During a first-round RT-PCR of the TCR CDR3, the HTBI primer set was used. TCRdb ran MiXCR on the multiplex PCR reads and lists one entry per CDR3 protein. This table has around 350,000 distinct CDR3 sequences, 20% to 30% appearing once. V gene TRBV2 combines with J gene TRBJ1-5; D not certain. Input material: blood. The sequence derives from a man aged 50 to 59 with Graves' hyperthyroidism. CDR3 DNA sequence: TGTGCCAGCAGGGGAGGCCAGGCAAGAAATCAGCCCCAGCATTTT. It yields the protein CASRGGQARNQPQHF.